These 25 T cell receptor beta chains came from one sample sequenced in a study of metastatic and nonmetastatic thyroid tumors. TCRdb reanalyzed the PCR reads with MiXCR. The sample has approximately 24,000 clones, 20% to 25% seen once; the top ten hold roughly a quarter. Thyroid surgery took place with no prior treatment in any patient. The sequenced sample was blood. The receptors derive from a male donor with papillary thyroid cancer or a benign thyroid nodule (not recorded which). Some clones in this sample may be carry-over from other donors' samples.

This clone showed up many times. The chain links TRBV4-2 to TRBJ2-1, with 8 bases lining up with TRBD2. Germline CDR1 and CDR2: LGHNA and YNFKEQ. The trim removed 1 base at V and 4 bases at J, leaving 6 bases unmatched. The CDR3 totals 16 residues. The CDR3 coding sequence is TGTGCCAGCAGCCAAGCCTCGGGAGGGCCATACAATGAGCAGTTCTTC. It is translated as CASSQASGGPYNEQFF.

In its sample, this clone was seen many times. The gene calls are TRBV3-1 and TRBJ2-7, with a possible D match to TRBD1 (5 bases). The CDR3 spans 17 residues. V was pared by 2 bases and J by 1 base, with 18 bases between. CDR1 is LGHDT, CDR2 YNNKEL, per germline (reference sequence). CDR3 nucleotide sequence: TGTGCCAGCAGCCAAAATATGGCCGGAAGGGGTTCCTACGAGCAGTACTTC. It encodes CASSQNMAGRGSYEQYF.

As for this clone: The junction departs from the called germline gene at one end, perhaps through a read error. The rearrangement uses TRBV10-1 and TRBJ1-5; no reliable D call. The germline CDR1 and CDR2 sequences are WNHNN and SYGVQD (reference sequence). This CDR3 region has 13 residues. CDR3 sequence: CASSESGNQSQHF. The CDR3 coding sequence is TGCGCTAGCAGTGAGTCGGGAAATCAGTCCCAGCATTTT.

The V gene is TRBV6-1, the J gene TRBJ1-1, with D uncertain. The CDR3 totals 16 residues. CDR1 is MNHNS and CDR2 is SASEGT in the germline V gene. Trimming pared 2 bases from V and 2 bases from J, leaving 15 bases between. DNA for the CDR3: TGTGCCAGCAGTGAATCGCTTGGGGTGGTAAACACTGAAGCTTTCTTT. Amino acids: CASSESLGVVNTEAFF.

The chain couples TRBV12-3 or TRBV12-4 to TRBJ1-2; 11 positions agree with TRBD1. J was trimmed by 3 bases and V by 6 bases; bases with no gene match: 3. There are 14 residues in the CDR3. The CDR3 here is CASSKGQGDYGYTF. Here the CDR3 DNA reads TGTGCCAGCAGCAAGGGACAGGGGGACTATGGCTACACCTTC.

This rearrangement joins TRBV5-5 to TRBJ2-5; the D is unclear. This CDR3 spans 13 amino acids. V lost 0 bases, J lost 5 bases, and 8 bases lay in between. The germline V gene has CDR1 SGHKS and CDR2 YYEKEE (reference sequence). For the CDR3, the DNA is TGTGCCAGCAGCTTGGTAGTGGTGGAGACCCAGTACTTC. This sequence encodes CASSLVVVETQYF.

This clone has ten or more counts. DNA for the CDR3: TGCAGCCCAAACCCCATTTTTGCAGATACGCAGTATTTT. As protein: CSPNPIFADTQYF. This chain links TRBV20-1 with TRBJ2-3, with D unresolved. Germline assignment: CDR1 DFQATT and CDR2 SNEGSKA (reference sequence). The CDR3 sequence is 13 residues long.

DNA of the CDR3: TGTGCCAGCAGGCCCCGGGGGGGGGTGAACACTGAAGCTTTCTTT. It yields the protein CASRPRGGVNTEAFF. V usage is TRBV13 and J usage is TRBJ1-1, with D possibly TRBD1 on 5 matching bases. Germline V gene sequence: CDR1 PRHDT, CDR2 FYEKMQ (reference sequence). The CDR3 covers 15 residues. V lost 6 bases and J 0 bases, leaving 14 bases between the germline ends. The complete variable domain, with remaining parts taken from reference TRBV13 and TRBJ1-1, reads AAGVIQSPRHLIKEKRETATLKCYPIPRHDTVYWYQQGPGQDPQFLISFYEKMQSDKGSIPDRFSAQQFSDYHSELNMSSLELGDSALYFCASRPRGGVNTEAFFGQGTRLTVV.

With regard to this clone: The CDR3 ends on some other residue instead of the conserved phenylalanine or tryptophan, so this is likely a read error. V is TRBV11-1 and J is TRBJ2-7; 7 bases match TRBD1. The CDR3 has 16 residues. Germline V CDR1 and CDR2: SGHAT, FQDESV (reference sequence). CDR3 amino acids: CDSSLGVGQAAYEQYY. CDR3 DNA sequence: TGTGACAGCAGCTTAGGGGTCGGACAGGCAGCCTACGAGCAGTACTAC.

Sample share makes this clone medium-sized (0.01 to 0.1%). The rearrangement uses TRBV4-2 and TRBJ2-3; D remains unclear. The CDR3 runs to 15 residues. V was cut by 0 bases and J by 3 bases, with 10 bases left in between. Germline-derived CDR1 and CDR2 are LGHNA and YNFKEQ. The CDR3 region has the DNA TGTGCCAGCAGCCAAGAGGCGTATGGGACAGATACGCAGTATTTT. Translation gives CASSQEAYGTDTQYF.

This clone was counted ten times or more. The chain couples TRBV19 to TRBJ1-1; 8 nucleotides line up with TRBD1. The V segment lost 5 bases and the J segment 2 bases; nucleotides outside the gene matches: 13. This CDR3 spans 17 amino acids. CDR1 is LNHDA, CDR2 SQIVND, per germline (reference sequence). The CDR3 DNA reads TGTGCCAGTAGTCCCTCCCTTCGGCAGGGGGCTAACACTGAAGCTTTCTTT. Residues: CASSPSLRQGANTEAFF. Variable domain in full (rest from reference TRBV19 and TRBJ1-1): DGGITQSPKYLFRKEGQNVTLSCEQNLNHDAMYWYRQDPGQGLRLIYYSQIVNDFQKGDIAEGYSVSREKKESFPLTVTSAQKNPTAFYLCASSPSLRQGANTEAFFGQGTRLTVV.

Notes on this clone: This CDR3 fails to terminate in the conserved phenylalanine or tryptophan, so it likely reflects a read error. V usage is TRBV5-1 and J usage is TRBJ2-1; the D gene could be TRBD1 or TRBD2 (5 bases each). The CDR3 runs to 15 residues. Germline V lookup: CDR1 SGHRS, CDR2 YFSETQ. CDR3 residues: CARSSLEGRRDEQFY. For the CDR3, the DNA is TGCGCCCGCAGCTCCCTTGAGGGGCGCAGGGATGAGCAGTTCTAC.

V is TRBV5-5 and J is TRBJ2-2, with TRBD2 matching 7 bases. Losses at the gene ends were 1 base for V and 0 bases for J; bases not matched to a gene: 3. The germline CDR1 and CDR2 sequences are SGHKS and YYEKEE (reference sequence). The CDR3 runs 16 residues. The CDR3 nucleotides are TGTGCCAGCAGCTTGCGACTAGCCTCGAACACCGGGGAGCTGTTTTTT. Protein sequence: CASSLRLASNTGELFF.

This clone was seen at least ten times. This rearrangement joins TRBV20-1 to TRBJ1-5; 7 positions match TRBD1. The CDR3 runs to 18 residues. Per the germline V gene, CDR1 is DFQATT and CDR2 is SNEGSKA (reference sequence). V was clipped by 0 bases and J by 4 bases; unmatched bases: 15. CDR3 residues: CSARDLGRGRVGNQPQHF. As DNA, the CDR3 is TGCAGTGCTAGAGATCTCGGCAGGGGGAGGGTTGGGAATCAGCCCCAGCATTTT.

This clone was found many times. J is TRBJ1-2 and V is TRBV18, with 7 bases lining up with TRBD1. Per the germline V gene, CDR1 is KGHSH and CDR2 is LQKENI. The junction had 3 bases not matched to a gene; V was cut back by 2 bases and J by 3 bases. This CDR3 has 14 residues. The DNA for the CDR3 is TGTGCCAGCTCACCAGGGCAGGGGGACTATGGCTACACCTTC. Translating gives CASSPGQGDYGYTF.

Many counts were recorded for this clone. The rearrangement joins TRBV29-1 to TRBJ2-5; D remains ambiguous. The CDR3 is 11 amino acids. Trimming removed 7 bases from V and 3 bases from J, with 9 bases in between. Per germline, CDR1 SQVTM and CDR2 ANQGSEA. The CDR3: CSANNEETQYF. As DNA, the CDR3 is TGCAGCGCGAATAACGAAGAGACCCAGTACTTC.

As to this clone: This may be a read error, as it is one base from a much larger clone. V gene TRBV19 combines with J gene TRBJ1-1; the D is unclear. The V gene's germline CDR1 is LNHDA and CDR2 SQIVND (reference sequence). The length of the CDR3 is 12 residues. Trimming took 5 bases from V and 6 from J, leaving 10 bases between them. This CDR3 is CASSADRPEAFF. Written as DNA, the CDR3 is TGTGCCAGTAGTGCAGACCGACCTGAAGCTTTCTTT.

This clone was counted many times. This chain uses TRBV7-3 with TRBJ2-2, with 14 bases identical to TRBD2. This CDR3 has 19 amino acids. Trimming cost V 5 bases and J 2 bases; bases outside gene matches: 10. The germline gives CDR1 SGHTA, CDR2 FQGTGA. The CDR3 spells CASSPGTSGSEPNTGELFF. CDR3 DNA sequence: TGTGCCAGCAGCCCCGGGACTAGCGGGAGCGAACCTAACACCGGGGAGCTGTTTTTT.

Turning to this clone: No conserved phenylalanine or tryptophan ends this CDR3, so it is likely a read error. The DNA is left out, because the CDR3 cannot be placed on it with certainty; the CDR3 is given as TCRdb lists it. This chain joins TRBV9 and TRBJ1-2; the D segment call TRBD1 is taken from the table without a DNA check. The CDR3 adds up to 8 amino acids, both ends counted. Germline CDR1 is SGDLS and CDR2 is YYNGEE. CDR3 loop: CASSSRVD.

This clone was detected ten times or more. The chain recombines TRBV7-2 with TRBJ1-1; D is unresolved. In germline, CDR1 is SGHTA, CDR2 FQGNSA. V was clipped by 6 bases and J by 0 bases, with 20 bases between them. This CDR3 spans 17 amino acids. CDR3 sequence reads: CASRGGRSEIMNTEAFF. CDR3 in DNA: TGTGCCAGCAGGGGAGGACGGTCTGAGATCATGAACACTGAAGCTTTCTTT.

By share, this clone ranks as medium-sized. The J gene is TRBJ2-7, the V gene TRBV30, with D perhaps matching TRBD2 (5 bases). The CDR3 contains 12 residues. V was cut by 5 bases and J by 4 bases, with 12 bases left in between. Germline CDR1 GTSNPN, CDR2 SVGIG (reference sequence). The CDR3, as DNA: TGTGCCTGGGGGCAGGACTTTTACGAGCAGTACTTC. As protein: CAWGQDFYEQYF.

This clone has at least ten counts. The chain carries TRBV7-9 and TRBJ1-1; the D gene is possibly TRBD1 (5 bases). The CDR3 is made up of 14 amino acids. From germline, CDR1 is SEHNR and CDR2 FQNEAQ (reference sequence). V was pared by 5 bases and J by 7 bases, with 17 bases between. DNA for the CDR3: TGTGCCAGCAGCGGACCCGTCGGGGCGAATGAAGCTTTCTTT. It is translated as CASSGPVGANEAFF.

The sample holds many counts of this clone. This sequence joins TRBV18 and TRBJ1-4, with D possibly TRBD1 on 5 matching bases. Trimming pared 2 bases from V and 6 bases from J, leaving 13 bases between. There are 15 residues in the CDR3. The V gene's germline CDR1 is KGHSH and CDR2 LQKENI. CDR3 amino acids: CASSPRNGGYEKLFF. Here the CDR3 DNA reads TGTGCCAGCTCACCAAGGAATGGGGGTTATGAAAAACTGTTTTTT.

This clone was counted many times. The chain combines TRBV2 with TRBJ1-6, with D possibly matching TRBD1 (5 bases). Germline V gene lookup returns CDR1 SNHLY and CDR2 FYNNEI. CDR3 length: 13 amino acids. Trimming shortened V by 8 bases and J by 4 bases, and 9 bases separated the two germline ends. CDR3 DNA sequence: TGTGCCAGCGGGACGGATTATAATTCACCCCTCCACTTT. It yields the protein CASGTDYNSPLHF.

This clone showed up many times. This sequence joins TRBV11-2 and TRBJ1-3, with TRBD1 identical over 7 bases. CDR1 is SGHAT, CDR2 FQNNGV, per germline. The V and J ends lost 5 bases and 4 bases, in that order; junction bases with no gene match: 2. The CDR3 length is 13 residues. The CDR3 protein is CASSRGQGNTIYF. CDR3 DNA sequence: TGTGCCAGCAGCAGGGGGCAAGGAAACACCATATATTTT.